Listed below are T cell receptor beta chains from one sample, sequenced in a study of identical twins. A single record per CDR3 protein comes from TCRdb applying MiXCR to the 5' RACE reads. The table has 420,000 or so distinct CDR3 sequences, less than 20% seen once. Sequenced sample: naive T cells sorted from blood. These receptors came from a man aged 50 or older in good health. Each CDR3 is given without its conserved first and last residue.

V gene	J gene	CDR3 protein
TRBV15	TRBJ2-1	ATSSQGTSGKIYNEQF
TRBV6-5	TRBJ2-1	ASSSRHPGQGAVIDEQF
TRBV6-2/TRBV6-3	TRBJ2-1	ASSPTAAGSYNEQF
TRBV11-2	TRBJ2-5	ASSLGSTDQY
TRBV20-1	TRBJ2-1	SAGAGGRAYNEQF
TRBV24-1	TRBJ2-7	ATSEGYEQY
TRBV20-1	TRBJ1-1	SARDHGVNTEAF
TRBV7-8	TRBJ2-1	ASRKPRHGDNEQF
TRBV10-3	TRBJ2-1	AISEASSGGNEQF
TRBV4-2	TRBJ1-1	ASSQPHYRGRGTEVF
TRBV4-3	TRBJ2-4	ASSQDTGGNIQY
TRBV5-4	TRBJ1-6	ASSLEYSTLSPLH
TRBV7-9	TRBJ2-5	ASSSTGPVQETQY
TRBV20-1	TRBJ2-5	SAREGLAPQETQY
TRBV5-6	TRBJ2-5	ASSSTGGPAPQY
TRBV5-1	TRBJ2-1	ASSPGTGGNEQF
TRBV12-3/TRBV12-4	TRBJ2-5	ASSGTSGTRH
TRBV7-2	TRBJ2-5	ASSLGIQETQY
TRBV29-1	TRBJ2-1	SVEFRVEQF
TRBV6-5	TRBJ2-2	ASSYPDRGVLF
TRBV5-4	TRBJ2-7	ASSRDRGHREQY
TRBV21-1	TRBJ2-3	ASSKAPQGASSADTQY
TRBV7-9	TRBJ2-3	ASSSSPHRADTQY
TRBV2	TRBJ2-5	ASRTTRFRRETQY
TRBV6-5	TRBJ2-1	ASSYVGSYNEQF
TRBV7-9	TRBJ2-7	ASSLALEYPPREQY
TRBV15	TRBJ2-7	ATSRGYGGLEQY
TRBV7-2	TRBJ2-1	ASSPQNRYNEQF
TRBV6-5	TRBJ2-5	ASSYSAEGRNQETQY
TRBV7-2	TRBJ2-7	ASSVGQILFPYEQY
TRBV24-1	TRBJ2-3	ATSEPPSDTQY
TRBV20-1	TRBJ2-7	SARDGTTYEQY
TRBV20-1	TRBJ2-7	SAKAYLTSGGAYKQY
TRBV5-1	TRBJ2-3	ASSLAGMTDTQY
TRBV6-6	TRBJ2-7	ASSLSGGNEQY
TRBV6-5	TRBJ1-1	ASSYSGAQNTEAF
TRBV20-1	TRBJ2-2	SGKVGGGATTGELF
TRBV7-8	TRBJ2-5	ASSPARGRETQY
TRBV6-6	TRBJ2-5	ASSYPFETQY
TRBV9	TRBJ2-1	ASSVATGPNEQF
TRBV20-1	TRBJ2-7	SAEVGPYEQY
TRBV6-5	TRBJ1-1	ASSYQGNTEAF
TRBV4-2	TRBJ2-7	ASSRDRKEQY
TRBV19	TRBJ2-7	ASSLGIDSYEQY
TRBV10-3	TRBJ2-1	AIKAGGPNNEQF
TRBV7-2	TRBJ2-7	ASSTSGRAAYEQY
TRBV9	TRBJ2-2	ASSGTRNGELF
TRBV28	TRBJ2-7	ASSSQRTLGSYEQY
TRBV20-1	TRBJ2-2	SARDLRTIAYGELF
TRBV29-1	TRBJ1-1	SVARTDRGTEAF
TRBV6-1	TRBJ2-1	ASRDDGHSYNEQF
TRBV29-1	TRBJ2-2	SVPSPYNTGELF
TRBV15	TRBJ2-1	ATSRLNEGHEQF
TRBV28	TRBJ2-7	ASIRRLGTLSYEQY
TRBV12-3/TRBV12-4	TRBJ1-1	ASRPGTGGTEAF
TRBV29-1	TRBJ2-1	SSRDGLSYNEQF
TRBV6-2/TRBV6-3	TRBJ2-3	ASRDSSTDTQY
TRBV10-3	TRBJ1-2	AISELPGGRDGYT
TRBV9	TRBJ2-7	ASSVDLTRGSYEQY
TRBV20-1	TRBJ1-1	SATGDSNTEAF